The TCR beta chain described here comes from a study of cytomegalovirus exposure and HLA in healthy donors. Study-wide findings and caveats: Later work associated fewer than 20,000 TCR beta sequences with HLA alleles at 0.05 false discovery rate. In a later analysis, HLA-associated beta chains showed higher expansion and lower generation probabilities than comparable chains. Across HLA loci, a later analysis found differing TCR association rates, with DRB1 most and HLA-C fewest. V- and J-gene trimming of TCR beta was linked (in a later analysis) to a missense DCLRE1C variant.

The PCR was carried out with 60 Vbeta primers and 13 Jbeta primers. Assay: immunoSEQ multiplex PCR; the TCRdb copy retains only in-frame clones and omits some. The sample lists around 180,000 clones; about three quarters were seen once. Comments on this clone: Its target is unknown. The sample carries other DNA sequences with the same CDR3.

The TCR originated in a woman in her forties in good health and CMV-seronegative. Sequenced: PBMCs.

CDR3 region: CASSSQGNTEAFF. CDR3 DNA sequence: TGTGCCAGCAGCTCACAGGGGAACACTGAAGCTTTCTTT. The chain carries TRBV7-2 and TRBJ1-1; weak D call: TRBD1 (6 bases). Looked up from germline, CDR1 is SGHTA and CDR2 is FQGNSA. V lost 4 bases to trimming and J lost 1 base, with 7 bases between them. The CDR3 contains 13 residues.